This entry features one TCR beta chain sequence. The entry originates in a study of blood T cell repertoires in COVID-19. Study-wide context: Sources were T cells, B-cell-depleted T cells, or PBMCs; the material itself was cDNA or gDNA.

In the authors' workflow: Amplification of reference gene primers provided the estimated nucleated cell counts. Here immunoSEQ multiplex PCR was the method, and the copy in TCRdb shows in-frame clones only, minus some. D and trimming come from the DNA, and the V and J calls and clone size come from that table. The repertoire holds approximately 190,000 clones, with about 86% as singletons. Specimen: peripheral blood. The TCR was taken from a man aged 25-45 years with active or convalescent COVID-19.

The CDR3 region has the DNA TGTGCCAGCAGTGGGCCAGTGCTAGCGAGGAATGAGCAGTTCTTC. Translated: CASSGPVLARNEQFF. The chain links TRBV2 to TRBJ2-1; D is perhaps TRBD2 (6 bases). The CDR3 covers 15 residues. Trimming stripped 4 bases from V and 7 bases from J, with 17 bases between. Germline assignment: CDR1 SNHLY and CDR2 FYNNEI.